These 21 T cell receptor beta chains were all obtained from the same sample, sequenced in a study of human T cells and chemical hapten exposure. TCRdb recomputed calls from the RACE reads with MiXCR, one row per CDR3 protein. The sample records some 300,000 distinct CDR3 sequences, 5.5% being singletons. Time point reported: pre-sensitization, week 0. Treatment of the sample: therapeutic diphenylcyclopropenone sensitization with weekly scalp DPC. This sample comprised whole blood, obtained in connection with sensitization to the hapten diphenylcyclopropenone (DPC). The receptors come from a woman younger than 30 with alopecia areata. Some clones in this sample may be carry-over from other donors' samples.

The gene calls are TRBV2 and TRBJ1-1; D remains ambiguous. CDR3 length: 13 amino acids. V gave up 6 bases and J gave up 3 bases, with 11 bases separating them. The germline V gene encodes CDR1 SNHLY and CDR2 FYNNEI. CDR3 in DNA: TGTGCCAGCAGGGCCCGCGGGGACACTGAAGCTTTCTTT. Amino acid sequence: CASRARGDTEAFF.

This clonotype was detected ten times or more. The V gene is TRBV20-1, the J gene TRBJ1-4; TRBD1 matches 7 bases. Trimming at V came to 0 bases and at J to 5 bases, leaving 6 bases not matched to a gene. The CDR3 is made up of 15 amino acids. The germline V gene has CDR1 DFQATT and CDR2 SNEGSKA (reference sequence). The CDR3: CSARDQGGANEKLFF. The CDR3 DNA reads TGCAGTGCTAGAGATCAAGGGGGCGCAAATGAAAAACTGTTTTTT.

CDR3 sequence (DNA): TGTGCCAGCAGTTCGACGGCCCCGGCAAATTCACCCCTCCACTTT. Amino acids: CASSSTAPANSPLHF. The rearrangement links TRBV2 to TRBJ1-6; no definite D call. Trimming cost V 5 bases and J 7 bases, with 15 bases left between them. The CDR3 contains 15 residues. Germline loops: CDR1 SNHLY, CDR2 FYNNEI.

This clonotype was observed at least ten times. This rearrangement joins TRBV12-3 or TRBV12-4 to TRBJ2-1; TRBD1 matches 8 bases. This CDR3 is 16 amino acids long. Trimming at V came to 6 bases and at J to 1 base, leaving 8 bases not matched to a gene. The CDR3 DNA sequence: TGTGCCAGCAGCTGGACAGGGTCTAGGTCCTACAATGAGCAGTTCTTC. It yields the protein CASSWTGSRSYNEQFF.

Many counts were recorded for this clonotype. This chain joins TRBV12-3 or TRBV12-4 and TRBJ2-5, with D perhaps TRBD2 (6 bases). V gave up 4 bases and J gave up 5 bases, with 14 bases separating them. The CDR3 covers 14 residues. This chain's CDR3 is CASSSMEGSETQYF. CDR3 in DNA: TGTGCCAGCAGTTCCATGGAGGGGTCGGAGACCCAGTACTTC.

This clonotype occurred many times. The chain recombines TRBV9 with TRBJ1-6; 9 bases are shared with TRBD1. Per the germline V gene, CDR1 is SGDLS and CDR2 is YYNGEE. This CDR3 contains 15 residues. After removal of 0 bases from V and 7 bases from J, the junction contained 2 bases not matched to a gene. As DNA, the CDR3 is TGTGCCAGCAGCGTAGTTGACAGGGGGAATTCACCCCTCCACTTT. This encodes CASSVVDRGNSPLHF. The variable domain in full, completed from reference TRBV9 and TRBJ1-6, reads DSGVTQTPKHLITATGQRVTLRCSPRSGDLSVYWYQQSLDQGLQFLIQYYNGEERAKGNILERFSAQQFPDLHSELNLSSLELGDSALYFCASSVVDRGNSPLHFGNGTRLTVT.

In its sample, this clonotype was seen a few times. The chain uses TRBV10-3 and TRBJ1-5; D gene unclear. Germline V lookup: CDR1 ENHRY, CDR2 SYGVKD. The V end was cut by 10 bases, the J end by 8 bases, with 15 bases between. This CDR3 is 12 amino acids long. The CDR3 spells CATLRPGEPQHF. As DNA, the CDR3 is TGTGCCACCCTTAGACCCGGGGAGCCCCAGCATTTT.

This chain's CDR3 is CASSLVGLASANTGELFF. The CDR3 nucleotides read TGTGCCAGCAGCTTAGTGGGACTAGCGAGTGCGAACACCGGGGAGCTGTTTTTT. The rearrangement uses TRBV7-2 and TRBJ2-2; 10 positions match TRBD2. With V trimmed by 1 base and J by 0 bases, 5 bases remained unmatched. Per germline, CDR1 SGHTA and CDR2 FQGNSA. The CDR3 loop spans 18 amino acids.

This clonotype was seen many times. The rearrangement links TRBV2 to TRBJ1-1; 10 nucleotides align to TRBD1. V shed 8 bases, J shed 2 bases, and the junction held 8 bases outside the gene matches. CDR1 and CDR2 from the germline V gene are SNHLY and FYNNEI. The CDR3 totals 15 residues. CDR3 sequence: CASGADRGSNTEAFF. Written as DNA, the CDR3 is TGTGCCAGCGGAGCGGACAGGGGGTCAAACACTGAAGCTTTCTTT.

This clonotype was detected a few times. The V and J genes are TRBV5-1 and TRBJ2-7; 9 bases match TRBD2. Per germline, CDR1 SGHRS and CDR2 YFSETQ. This CDR3 spans 14 amino acids. After removal of 4 bases from V and 3 bases from J, the junction contained 5 bases not matched to a gene. The CDR3 protein is CASSPGLADYEQYF. The CDR3 DNA reads as TGCGCCAGCAGCCCGGGACTAGCTGACTACGAGCAGTACTTC. The variable domain in full, with the rest retrieved from reference TRBV5-1 and TRBJ2-7, is KAGVTQTPRYLIKTRGQQVTLSCSPISGHRSVSWYQQTPGQGLQFLFEYFSETQRNKGNFPGRFSGRQFSNSRSEMNVSTLELGDSALYLCASSPGLADYEQYFGPGTRLTVT.

This clonotype was recorded many times. The V gene is TRBV12-3 or TRBV12-4, the J gene TRBJ2-3; TRBD2 matches 11 bases. The CDR3 consists of 15 residues. V lost 5 bases to trimming and J lost 6 bases; unmatched junction nucleotides: 7. The chain's CDR3 is CASSRTSGGRDTQYF. CDR3 DNA sequence: TGTGCCAGCAGTCGAACTAGCGGGGGCCGGGATACGCAGTATTTT.

The rearrangement joins TRBV20-1 to TRBJ1-6; 7 nucleotides line up with TRBD1. The CDR3 has 14 amino acids. Germline V gene sequence: CDR1 DFQATT, CDR2 SNEGSKA (reference sequence). J gave up 7 bases and V 3 bases, and 6 bases lay outside the gene matches. The CDR3 region is CSARGTVMNSPLHF. Here the CDR3 DNA reads TGCAGTGCTAGGGGGACAGTGATGAATTCACCCCTCCACTTT.

This clonotype was observed at least ten times. The chain combines TRBV5-5 with TRBJ1-5, with a tentative D call TRBD1 (6 bases). There are 15 residues in the CDR3. The V and J ends lost 0 bases and 7 bases respectively, with 14 bases between them. The germline CDR1 and CDR2 sequences are SGHKS and YYEKEE (reference sequence). The CDR3 bases are TGTGCCAGCAGCTTGGTGCCAGGGGTAGACCAGCCCCAGCATTTT. Protein: CASSLVPGVDQPQHF.

The V call is TRBV9, the J call TRBJ1-6; 7 bases match TRBD1. CDR1 is SGDLS and CDR2 is YYNGEE in the germline V gene. There are 15 residues in the CDR3. After removal of 0 bases from V and 10 bases from J, the junction contained 7 bases not matched to a gene. The CDR3 protein is CASSVEGQVGSPLHF. CDR3 nucleotide sequence: TGTGCCAGCAGCGTAGAAGGACAGGTCGGGTCACCCCTCCACTTT.

The table lists this clonotype with a few counts. The chain uses TRBV15 and TRBJ1-6, with 10 bases fitting TRBD1. The CDR3 runs to 15 residues. The V and J ends lost 3 bases and 10 bases, in that order; junction bases with no gene match: 6. Germline V lookup: CDR1 LNHNV, CDR2 YYDKDF (reference sequence). CDR3 nucleotides: TGTGCCACCAGCAGCAGGACAGGGGGAGTCTCACCCCTCCACTTT. It specifies CATSSRTGGVSPLHF.

This clonotype was observed at least ten times. The V gene is TRBV19, the J gene TRBJ1-5; D possibly corresponds to TRBD1 (6 bases). The germline CDR1 and CDR2 sequences are LNHDA and SQIVND (reference sequence). V was cut by 5 bases and J by 9 bases, with 14 bases left in between. The CDR3 contains 13 residues. The DNA for the CDR3 is TGTGCCAGTAGTGGAGTGGCGGGGGCGCCCCAGCATTTT. Protein product: CASSGVAGAPQHF.

The chain employs TRBV2 and TRBJ2-7; D could derive from TRBD1 or TRBD2 (5 bases each). V dropped 7 bases and J dropped 0 bases, with 13 bases sitting between them. This CDR3 contains 14 residues. Germline V gene data show CDR1 as SNHLY and CDR2 as FYNNEI. CDR3 protein: CASTRDGFSYEQYF. CDR3 sequence (DNA): TGTGCCAGCACCCGGGACGGATTCTCCTACGAGCAGTACTTC.

This clonotype appeared a few times. V gene TRBV19 combines with J gene TRBJ2-5; TRBD1 matches 8 bases. Germline V CDR1 and CDR2: LNHDA, SQIVND (reference sequence). The J segment lost 0 bases and the V segment lost 5 bases, leaving 5 bases of the junction unmatched. The CDR3 covers 15 residues. The CDR3: CASSGNRGDQETQYF. CDR3 bases: TGTGCCAGTAGTGGTAACAGGGGGGACCAAGAGACCCAGTACTTC.

This clonotype was picked up many times. The chain is built from TRBV6-2 or TRBV6-3 and TRBJ2-6; a weak D match, TRBD1 (6 bases). Germline V gene data show CDR1 as MNHEY and CDR2 as SVGEGT. This CDR3 contains 16 residues. Trimming removed 11 bases at V and 4 bases at J, with 21 bases between. The CDR3, as DNA: TGTGCCGGACGTACCCTACAGGGACCAGGGGCCAACGTCCTGACTTTC. Protein product: CAGRTLQGPGANVLTF.

This clonotype was seen ten or more times. The chain uses TRBV6-6 and TRBJ1-1; D gene uncertain. Germline V gene data show CDR1 as MNHNY and CDR2 as SVGAGI (reference sequence). V shed 3 bases and J shed 0 bases, with 8 bases lying between them. The CDR3 extends over 14 amino acids. The CDR3 sequence: CASSYKPMNTEAFF. The CDR3 nucleotides are TGTGCCAGCAGTTATAAGCCGATGAACACTGAAGCTTTCTTT.

This clonotype was picked up a small number of times. V gene TRBV5-6 combines with J gene TRBJ2-3; D gene uncertain. V lost 0 bases and J 0 bases, leaving 8 bases between the germline ends. This CDR3 region has 15 residues. The germline V gene has CDR1 SGHDT and CDR2 YYEEEE. The CDR3 coding sequence is TGTGCCAGCAGCTTGGGACCGACTAGCACAGATACGCAGTATTTT. It yields the protein CASSLGPTSTDTQYF. Together with reference TRBV5-6 and TRBJ2-3, the CDR3 gives the full variable domain: DAGVTQSPTHLIKTRGQQVTLRCSPKSGHDTVSWYQQALGQGPQFIFQYYEEEERQRGNFPDRFSGHQFPNYSSELNVNALLLGDSALYLCASSLGPTSTDTQYFGPGTRLTVL.